The 6 T cell receptor beta chains in this list originate from one sample, sequenced in a study of blood T cell repertoires in COVID-19. Some clones are missing from TCRdb's copy, which holds only in-frame ones; the method was immunoSEQ multiplex PCR. The sample lists tens of thousands of clones, more than 80% seen once, with approximately 15% in the top ten. The sample was peripheral blood. Every receptor here comes from a man between 50 and 59 years old with active or convalescent COVID-19.

CDR3 residues: CASMEQRVGYTF. For the CDR3, the DNA is TGTGCCAGCATGGAACAGCGGGTAGGCTACACCTTC. The chain combines TRBV28 with TRBJ1-2; D not resolved. V lost 7 bases and J 8 bases, leaving 14 bases between the germline ends. CDR1 and CDR2 from the germline V gene are MDHEN and SYDVKM. The CDR3 runs 12 residues.

CDR3 coding DNA: TGCAGTGCTAGTGCTAGCGGGGCCTTCGAGCAGTACTTC. This gives the protein CSASASGAFEQYF. The V call is TRBV20-1, the J call TRBJ2-7; TRBD2 matches 9 bases. The CDR3 contains 13 residues. Germline trimming cut 3 bases from V and 6 bases from J; bases unmatched to any gene: 6. Germline loops: CDR1 DFQATT, CDR2 SNEGSKA (reference sequence).

The V call is TRBV5-1, the J call TRBJ2-5, with 7 bases identical to TRBD1. The germline gives CDR1 SGHRS, CDR2 YFSETQ. The CDR3 has 14 residues. V shed 0 bases and J 8 bases; nucleotides not matched to a gene: 7. The CDR3 nucleotides are TGCGCCAGCAGCTTGGAGGACCAGGGGGATACCCAGTACTTC. It encodes CASSLEDQGDTQYF.

The rearrangement uses TRBV12-5 and TRBJ1-2; 9 nucleotides match TRBD1. There are 15 residues in the CDR3. Germline trimming cut 5 bases from V and 2 bases from J; bases unmatched to any gene: 6. CDR1 is LGHNT, CDR2 FRNRAP, per germline. The CDR3 DNA reads TGTGCTAGTGGTCCGGACAGGGGTGTGAACTATGGCTACACCTTC. Encoded protein: CASGPDRGVNYGYTF. Drawing the rest from reference TRBV12-5 and TRBJ1-2, the complete variable domain is DARVTQTPRHKVTEMGQEVTMRCQPILGHNTVFWYRQTMMQGLELLAYFRNRAPLDDSGMPKDRFSAEMPDATLATLKIQPSEPRDSAVYFCASGPDRGVNYGYTFGSGTRLTVV.

This sequence joins TRBV18 and TRBJ2-3; 12 positions match TRBD2. This CDR3 has 20 residues. Germline V gene lookup returns CDR1 KGHSH and CDR2 LQKENI. V shed 3 bases and J 0 bases; nucleotides not matched to a gene: 13. CDR3 region: CASSPPKTSGGYTSTDTQYF. CDR3 DNA sequence: TGTGCCAGCTCACCTCCAAAGACTAGCGGGGGATATACTAGCACAGATACGCAGTATTTT.

Only one count was recorded for this clone. The chain has TRBV6-5 and TRBJ2-5; 11 nucleotides match TRBD2. The germline CDR1 and CDR2 sequences are MNHEY and SVGAGI. J was trimmed by 5 bases and V by 6 bases; bases with no gene match: 8. The CDR3 covers 15 residues. The CDR3: CASSVLAGAGETQYF. The CDR3 DNA follows: TGTGCCAGCAGCGTACTAGCGGGGGCTGGTGAGACCCAGTACTTC.